This entry concerns a single TCR beta chain. Its antigen remains unidentified. This sample is drawn from a study of T-cell reconstitution after alpha-beta-depleted transplantation in children. The V gene end was trimmed by 5 bases and the J gene end by 4 bases; junction bases not matched to a gene: 4. CDR1 LGHNA and CDR2 YNFKEQ come from the germline V gene. This CDR3 is built from 14 residues. Study-wide findings and caveats: Expanded graft clones, several hundred of them, were reportedly the source of alpha-beta T cells about two months after transplant. Some patients' high day-60 TCRbeta diversity was attributed to recipient cells surviving conditioning. T-cell numbers and diversity one year post-transplant derived largely from freshly generated T cells.

Construction of the TCRbeta library involved unique molecular identifiers. TCRdb used MiXCR to reprocess the PCR reads, holding one entry per CDR3 protein. The sample shows about 240,000 distinct CDR3 sequences, under 30% of them seen only once. Here the sequenced sample was PBMCs, taken before TCRalphabeta/CD19-depleted stem cell transplant. The origin of this receptor is a girl aged 2 to 10 with Fanconi anemia, due to receive a stem cell transplant. The chain recombines TRBV4-2 with TRBJ1-1, with 10 bases aligning to TRBD1. The CDR3 nucleotides are TGTGCCAGCAGCACCGGGACAGGGGTCACTGAAGCTTTCTTT. It translates to CASSTGTGVTEAFF.